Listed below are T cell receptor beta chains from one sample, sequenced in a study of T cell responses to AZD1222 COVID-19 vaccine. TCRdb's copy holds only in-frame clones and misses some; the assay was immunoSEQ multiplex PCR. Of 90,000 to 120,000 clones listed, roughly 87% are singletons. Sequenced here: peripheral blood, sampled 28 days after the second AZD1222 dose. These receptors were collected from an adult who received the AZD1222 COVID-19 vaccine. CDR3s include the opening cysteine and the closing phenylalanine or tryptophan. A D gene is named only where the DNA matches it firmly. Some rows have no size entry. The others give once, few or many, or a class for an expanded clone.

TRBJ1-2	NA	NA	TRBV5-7	CASSRSVYGYTF	TGTGCCAGCAGCCGTTCGGTCTATGGCTACACCTTC
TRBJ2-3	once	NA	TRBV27	CASSFRGSMSTDTQYF	TGTGCCAGCAGTTTCCGCGGTAGTATGAGCACAGATACGCAGTATTTT
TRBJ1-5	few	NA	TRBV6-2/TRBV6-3	CASSYGGGNQPQHF	TGTGCCAGCAGTTACGGCGGCGGCAATCAGCCCCAGCATTTT
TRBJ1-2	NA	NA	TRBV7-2	CASSLGQGEYGYTF	TGTGCCAGCAGCTTAGGTCAGGGAGAGTATGGCTACACCTTC
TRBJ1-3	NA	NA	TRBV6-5	CASSYERGSGNTIYF	TGTGCCAGCAGTTACGAGAGGGGATCTGGAAACACCATATATTTT
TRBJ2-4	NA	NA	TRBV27	CASSYGLNQKNIQYF	TGTGCCAGCAGTTACGGACTAAATCAGAAAAACATTCAGTACTTC
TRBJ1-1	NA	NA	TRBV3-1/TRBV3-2	CASSQDIRVTEAFF	TGTGCCAGCAGCCAAGACATTAGGGTCACTGAAGCTTTCTTT
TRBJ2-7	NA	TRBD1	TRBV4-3	CASSQDLGGQGYEQYF	TGCGCCAGCAGCCAAGATCTGGGGGGACAGGGGTACGAGCAGTACTTC
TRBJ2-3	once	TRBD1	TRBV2	CASSGTGGTDTQYF	TGTGCCAGCAGTGGTACAGGGGGCACAGATACGCAGTATTTT
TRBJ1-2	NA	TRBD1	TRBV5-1	CASKWGTEGGYTF	TGCGCCAGCAAATGGGGGACAGAGGGTGGCTACACCTTC
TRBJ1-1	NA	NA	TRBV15	CATSAGWDTEAFF	TGTGCCACCAGCGCGGGGTGGGACACTGAAGCTTTCTTT
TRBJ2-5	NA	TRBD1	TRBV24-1	CATSGSWTGAETQYF	TGTGCCACCAGTGGTTCTTGGACAGGGGCAGAGACCCAGTACTTC
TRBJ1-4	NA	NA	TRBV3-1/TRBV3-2	CASSQGGGANEKLFF	TGTGCCAGCAGCCAAGGAGGGGGGGCTAATGAAAAACTGTTTTTT
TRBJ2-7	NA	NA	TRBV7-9	CASSHDSLSYEQYF	TGTGCCAGCAGCCATGACAGCCTCTCCTACGAGCAGTACTTC
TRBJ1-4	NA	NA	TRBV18	CASSPSRDTKLFF	TGTGCCAGCTCACCATCCCGGGATACGAAACTGTTTTTT
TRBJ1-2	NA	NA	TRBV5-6	CASSFGTPSYGYTF	TGTGCCAGCAGCTTCGGGACGCCTTCCTATGGCTACACCTTC
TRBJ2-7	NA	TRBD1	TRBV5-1	CASSHDRGSYEQYF	TGCGCCAGCAGCCATGACAGGGGCTCCTACGAGCAGTACTTC
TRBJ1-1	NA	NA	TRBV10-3	CAISESGTKNTEAFF	TGTGCCATCAGTGAGTCGGGGACAAAGAACACTGAAGCTTTCTTT
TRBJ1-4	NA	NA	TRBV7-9	CASSPLARGALRLSEKLFF	TGTGCCAGCAGCCCATTGGCCAGAGGGGCGCTTCGTCTTAGTGAAAAACTGTTTTTT
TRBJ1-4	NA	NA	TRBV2	CASSEDSYASTNEKLFF	TGTGCCAGCAGTGAAGACAGCTATGCTTCAACTAATGAAAAACTGTTTTTT
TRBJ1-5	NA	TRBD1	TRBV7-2	CASSPTGQSLAQHF	TGTGCCAGCAGCCCCACGGGACAGTCCCTAGCCCAGCATTTT
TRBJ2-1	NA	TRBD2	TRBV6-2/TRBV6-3	CASSKSLAARGNEQFF	TGTGCCAGCAGTAAATCACTAGCGGCACGGGGGAATGAGCAGTTCTTC
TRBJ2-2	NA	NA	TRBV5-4	CASSPPGTASYTGELFF	TGTGCCAGCAGCCCACCCGGGACGGCCTCCTACACCGGGGAGCTGTTTTTT
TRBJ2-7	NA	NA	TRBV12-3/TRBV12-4	CASSPGYEQYF	TGTGCCAGCAGTCCAGGCTACGAGCAGTACTTC
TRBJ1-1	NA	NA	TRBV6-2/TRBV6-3	CASSRLRALNTEAFF	TGTGCCAGCAGCCGTCTCAGGGCCCTGAACACTGAAGCTTTCTTT
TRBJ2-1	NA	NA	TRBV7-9	CASSPRRGGSYNEQFF	TGTGCCAGCAGCCCCCGCCGAGGGGGCTCCTACAATGAGCAGTTCTTC
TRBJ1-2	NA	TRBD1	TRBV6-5	CASRTGQGNYTF	TGTGCCAGCAGGACGGGACAGGGGAACTACACCTTC
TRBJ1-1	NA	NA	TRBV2	CASSERGSENTEAFF	TGTGCCAGCAGCGAGAGGGGGAGCGAGAACACTGAAGCTTTCTTT
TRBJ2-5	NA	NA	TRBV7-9	CASSPRGKETQYF	TGTGCCAGCAGCCCCCGGGGCAAAGAGACCCAGTACTTC
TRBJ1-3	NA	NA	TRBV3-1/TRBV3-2	CASSPWGDGNTIYF	TGTGCCAGCAGCCCCTGGGGGGATGGAAACACCATATATTTT
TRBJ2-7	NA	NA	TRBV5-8	CASSDGDEKEQYF	TGTGCCAGCAGCGACGGGGACGAGAAGGAGCAGTACTTC
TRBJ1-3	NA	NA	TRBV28	CASSQYRNTIYF	TGTGCCAGCAGTCAGTACAGAAACACCATATATTTT
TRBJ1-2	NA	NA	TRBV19	CASNPGGGFNYGYTF	TGTGCCAGTAACCCTGGGGGGGGATTCAACTATGGCTACACCTTC
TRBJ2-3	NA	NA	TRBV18	CASSAQGISSTDTQYF	TGTGCCAGCTCAGCACAGGGCATCTCTAGCACAGATACGCAGTATTTT
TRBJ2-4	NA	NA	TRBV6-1	CASSEIRARAKNIQYF	TGTGCCAGCAGTGAAATTAGGGCGAGGGCCAAAAACATTCAGTACTTC
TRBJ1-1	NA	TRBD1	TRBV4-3	CASSLAGGGMTTEAFF	TGCGCCAGCAGCCTAGCAGGGGGCGGTATGACCACTGAAGCTTTCTTT
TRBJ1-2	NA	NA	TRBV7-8	CASSLIRWEDYGYTF	TGTGCCAGCAGCTTAATTCGATGGGAAGACTATGGCTACACCTTC
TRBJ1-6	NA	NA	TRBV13	CASSFGSQDSYNSPLHF	TGTGCCAGCAGCTTTGGATCTCAGGACTCCTATAATTCACCCCTCCACTTT
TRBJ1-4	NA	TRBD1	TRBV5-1	CASSLTGGDEKLFF	TGCGCCAGCAGTTTGACAGGGGGAGATGAAAAACTGTTTTTT
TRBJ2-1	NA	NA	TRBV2	CASSAGFSYNEQFF	TGTGCCAGCAGTGCCGGGTTCTCCTACAATGAGCAGTTCTTC
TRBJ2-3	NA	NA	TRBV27	CASSRGESPRTDTQYF	TGTGCCAGCTCAAGGGGAGAGTCCCCGCGGACAGATACGCAGTATTTT
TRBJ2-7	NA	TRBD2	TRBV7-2	CASSFPGGGYEQYF	TGTGCCAGCAGCTTCCCGGGGGGTGGCTACGAGCAGTACTTC
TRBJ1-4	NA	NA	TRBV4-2	CASSLTATNEKLFF	TGTGCCAGCAGCCTGACCGCAACTAATGAAAAACTGTTTTTT
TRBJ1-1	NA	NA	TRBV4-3	CASSPVGGPTEAFF	TGCGCCAGCAGCCCCGTGGGGGGGCCTACTGAAGCTTTCTTT
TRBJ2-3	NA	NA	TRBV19	CASSRGAMTDTQYF	TGTGCCAGTAGTCGGGGGGCCATGACAGATACGCAGTATTTT
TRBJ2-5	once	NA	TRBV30	CAWSVIKETQYF	TGTGCCTGGAGTGTTATTAAAGAGACCCAGTACTTC
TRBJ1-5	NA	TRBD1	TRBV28	CASSGWDRGLSNQPQHF	TGTGCCAGCAGTGGTTGGGACAGGGGGCTTAGCAATCAGCCCCAGCATTTT
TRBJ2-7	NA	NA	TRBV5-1	CASRGSYYEQYF	TGCGCCAGCAGAGGCAGCTACTACGAGCAGTACTTC
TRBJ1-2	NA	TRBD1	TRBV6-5	CASSYRRTGGGYTF	TGTGCCAGCAGTTACCGGCGGACAGGGGGCGGCTACACCTTC
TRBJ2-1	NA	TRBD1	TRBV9	CASTRGDRVLDEQFF	TGTGCCAGCACCCGAGGGGACAGGGTTCTAGATGAGCAGTTCTTC